These 9 T cell receptor beta chains were sequenced from one sample in a study of sequential checkpoint blockade in melanoma (dated by TCRdb to the late 2010s). The treatment or condition label, read with the paper, signifies: randomized to nivolumab then ipilimumab (arm A) or the reverse (arm B). Library generation was performed with the immunoSEQ multiplex PCR assay. TCRdb took this table from immuneACCESS and kept in-frame rearrangements with V and J called. Such tables lack part of the clones; where checked against another copy, unresolved V genes explain under half of the gap, and the rest is unexplained. Recorded for this sample are 9,500 to 15,000 clones; roughly 83% of them occurred a single time. Jointly, the top ten make up about half of the sample. Sample: CD8+ T cells sorted from blood (inferred from file names), taken from a patient given nivolumab and ipilimumab in sequence. These TCRs come from a human donor with melanoma.

This chain uses TRBV11-2 with TRBJ2-1; D is possibly TRBD2 (7 bases). V was trimmed by 1 base and J by 10 bases, leaving 17 bases between them. The V gene's germline CDR1 is SGHAT and CDR2 FQNNGV. The CDR3 spans 15 residues. The DNA of the CDR3 is TGTGCCAGCAGCTTAGGGCGGGGGCTGGACGGGGAGCAGTTCTTC. Its protein product is CASSLGRGLDGEQFF.

The rearrangement links TRBV4-3 to TRBJ1-2, with D perhaps matching TRBD1 (6 bases). Germline V gives CDR1 LGHNA, CDR2 YSLEER. Trimming pared 3 bases from V and 5 bases from J, leaving 16 bases between. CDR3 size: 15 residues. CDR3 loop: CASSQAEGTTYGYTF. For the CDR3, the DNA is TGCGCCAGCAGCCAGGCCGAAGGGACAACTTATGGCTACACCTTC.

The chain employs TRBV6-5 and TRBJ2-3; 8 bases agree with TRBD1. V lost 2 bases, J lost 2 bases, and 6 bases stayed unmatched. The germline gives CDR1 MNHEY, CDR2 SVGAGI. This CDR3 comprises 16 residues. DNA of the CDR3: TGTGCCAGCAGTTACCGCCCGGGACAGGTCACAGATACGCAGTATTTT. Protein product: CASSYRPGQVTDTQYF.

By frequency in the sample, this clone is large (0.1 to 1%). At the DNA level, this CDR3 is encoded by other sequences in the same sample as well. This rearrangement joins TRBV4-3 to TRBJ1-1; D uncertain. The germline V gene has CDR1 LGHNA and CDR2 YSLEER. The CDR3 extends over 15 amino acids. V lost 0 bases, J lost 1 base, and 9 bases lay in between. CDR3 DNA: TGCGCCAGCAGCCAAGACTCAGGTGGGAACACTGAAGCTTTCTTT. Translating gives CASSQDSGGNTEAFF.

This clone was detected once. V gene TRBV5-1 combines with J gene TRBJ1-2; 7 nucleotides agree with TRBD1. V trimming: 1 base; J trimming: 5 bases; junction bases outside the gene matches: 17. This CDR3 has 18 residues. The germline V gene encodes CDR1 SGHRS and CDR2 YFSETQ. The CDR3 region has the DNA TGCGCCAGCAGCTTGCGGCCACGGGACAGTACCAGGGTGTATGGCTACACCTTC. Its translation: CASSLRPRDSTRVYGYTF.

The rearrangement joins TRBV5-6 to TRBJ2-2, with 7 bases that match TRBD1. Looked up from germline, CDR1 is SGHDT and CDR2 is YYEEEE. With 3 bases clipped from V and 2 bases from J, the junction kept 16 bases outside the gene matches. This CDR3 is 19 amino acids long. The CDR3 protein is CASSSRFKTGSINTGELFF. The CDR3 nucleotides are TGTGCCAGCAGCTCACGCTTCAAGACAGGGAGTATTAACACCGGGGAGCTGTTTTTT. The variable domain in full, completed from reference TRBV5-6 and TRBJ2-2, reads DAGVTQSPTHLIKTRGQQVTLRCSPKSGHDTVSWYQQALGQGPQFIFQYYEEEERQRGNFPDRFSGHQFPNYSSELNVNALLLGDSALYLCASSSRFKTGSINTGELFFGEGSRLTVL.

The CDR3 is CASSDEGQYYGYTF. The CDR3 nucleotides read TGCGCCAGCAGCGACGAGGGACAGTACTATGGCTACACCTTC. The genes are TRBV4-1 and TRBJ1-2, with 7 bases lining up with TRBD1. Trimming took 5 bases from V and 3 from J; bases not matched to a gene: 6. Germline-derived CDR1 and CDR2 are MGHRA and YSYEKL. The CDR3 extends over 14 amino acids.

The genes are TRBV5-1 and TRBJ1-5; tentatively, D is TRBD1 (6 bases). V gave up 0 bases and J gave up 7 bases, with 14 bases separating them. Germline V gives CDR1 SGHRS, CDR2 YFSETQ. The CDR3 is made up of 15 amino acids. The CDR3 sequence: CASSLAAGADQPQHF. CDR3 sequence (DNA): TGCGCCAGCAGCTTGGCGGCGGGGGCGGACCAGCCCCAGCATTTT.

Worth noting for this clone: At one end, the junction sequence differs from germline, possibly due to a read error. The V gene is TRBV2, the J gene TRBJ1-1; tentatively, D is TRBD1 (5 bases). The CDR3 contains 10 residues. Germline V gene sequence: CDR1 SNHLY, CDR2 FYNNEI. The CDR3 coding sequence is TGTGCCAGCGCAGGGCGGAAGGGATTTTTT. It specifies CASAGRKGFF.